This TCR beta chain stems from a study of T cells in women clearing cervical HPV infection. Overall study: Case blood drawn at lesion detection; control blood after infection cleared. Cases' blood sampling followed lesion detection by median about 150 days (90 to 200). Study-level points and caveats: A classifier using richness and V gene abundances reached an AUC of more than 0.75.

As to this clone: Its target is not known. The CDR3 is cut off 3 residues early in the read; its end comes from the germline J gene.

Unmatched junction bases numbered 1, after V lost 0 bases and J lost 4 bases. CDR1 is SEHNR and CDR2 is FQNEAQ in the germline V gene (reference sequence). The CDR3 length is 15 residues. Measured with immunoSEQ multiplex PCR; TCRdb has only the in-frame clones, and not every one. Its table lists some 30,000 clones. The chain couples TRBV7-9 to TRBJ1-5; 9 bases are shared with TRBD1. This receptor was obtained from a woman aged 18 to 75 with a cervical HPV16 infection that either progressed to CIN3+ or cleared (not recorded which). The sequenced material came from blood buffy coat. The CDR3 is CASSLAGTGNQPQHF. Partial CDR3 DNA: TGTGCCAGCAGCTTAGCGGGGACAGGGAATCAGCCC.